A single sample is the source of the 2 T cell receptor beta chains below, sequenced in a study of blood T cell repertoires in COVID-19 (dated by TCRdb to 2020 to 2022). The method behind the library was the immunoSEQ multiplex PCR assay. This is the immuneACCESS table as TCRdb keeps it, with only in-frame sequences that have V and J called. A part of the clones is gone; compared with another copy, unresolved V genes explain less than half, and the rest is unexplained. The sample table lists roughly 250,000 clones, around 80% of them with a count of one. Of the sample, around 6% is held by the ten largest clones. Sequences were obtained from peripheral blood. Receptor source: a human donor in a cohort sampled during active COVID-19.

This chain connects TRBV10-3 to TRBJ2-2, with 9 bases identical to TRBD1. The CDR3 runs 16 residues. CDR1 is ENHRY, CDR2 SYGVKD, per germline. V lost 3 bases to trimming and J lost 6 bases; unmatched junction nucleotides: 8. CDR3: CAISDTPGQGPGELFF. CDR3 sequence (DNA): TGTGCCATCAGTGATACCCCCGGACAGGGGCCCGGGGAGCTGTTTTTT.

CDR3 protein: CASSSDGSGRAGTQYF. CDR3 DNA: TGTGCCAGCAGCTCAGACGGTAGCGGGAGGGCCGGTACGCAGTATTTT. This chain uses TRBV7-6 with TRBJ2-3; 11 positions match TRBD2. Trimming cost V 4 bases and J 8 bases; bases outside gene matches: 11. Germline CDR1 is SGHVS and CDR2 is FNYEAQ. CDR3 size: 16 residues.